The following is a T cell receptor beta chain sequence with its context. Its antigen is undetermined. TCRdb's copy holds only in-frame clones and misses some; the assay was immunoSEQ multiplex PCR. In the table there are 85,000 to 90,000 clones, around nine tenths of which are singletons. The sample comes from a study of T cell responses to AZD1222 COVID-19 vaccine. Study-level findings and limits: Donors were largely white British and mainly female; clonal diversity was possibly underestimated. Repertoires were obtained only post-peak T cell response. The study identified only a handful of AZD1222 recipients as seropositive at baseline.

V was trimmed by 5 bases and J by 3 bases, leaving 10 bases between them. The CDR3 has 12 residues. CDR1 and CDR2 (germline): SQVTM, ANQGSEA. Sequences were derived from peripheral blood, sampled on day 0 of MenACWY control vaccination. This chain links TRBV29-1 with TRBJ1-2, with D perhaps TRBD1 (5 bases). The TCR sequence derives from an adult in good health. In DNA, the CDR3 is TGCAGCGTTATAGACAGCGACTATGGCTACACCTTC. Its protein product is CSVIDSDYGYTF.